A selection of T cell receptor beta chains follows, all from one sample in a study of a mutant IDH1 vaccine in newly diagnosed glioma. Sequencing used immunoSEQ multiplex PCR; TCRdb keeps in-frame clones, though not all of them. The table records 20,000 to 25,000 clones, approximately 84% of them present only once. These receptors lack a known antigen. Source: PBMCs, taken from a glioma patient whose treatment included an IDH1 peptide vaccine. Receptors originate from a man in his forties with glioma. CDR3s include the opening cysteine and the closing phenylalanine or tryptophan. D genes are given only for firm matches. Not all rows give a size; the values are once, few, many and, for expanded clones, a class.

NA NA TRBJ2-7 TRBV7-8 TGTGCCAGCAGCCAACGGGAGACTTCCTACGAGCAGTACTTC CASSQRETSYEQYF
TRBD2 NA TRBJ2-3 TRBV5-4 TGTGCCAGCAGTCGGAGCGGGAGGTCAACAGATACGCAGTATTTT CASSRSGRSTDTQYF
NA NA TRBJ2-7 TRBV11-2 TGTGCCAGCAGCGAGGGACTCCCCAGCTCCTACGAGCAGTACTTC CASSEGLPSSYEQYF
TRBD1 NA TRBJ2-6 TRBV18 TGTGCCAGCTCACCACGCGGGACAGGGTCATCTGGGGCCAACGTCCTGACTTTC CASSPRGTGSSGANVLTF
NA NA TRBJ1-1 TRBV4-3 TGCGCCAGCAGCCTTACTGGGGGCCCTGGGGCTTTCTTT CASSLTGGPGAFF
NA NA TRBJ2-7 TRBV28 TGTGCCAGCAGTCCGGCCGGGACACTTCACTCCTACGAGCAGTACTTC CASSPAGTLHSYEQYF
NA NA TRBJ2-5 TRBV5-1 TGCGCCAGCAGCTTGGGATCCGAAGAGACCCAGTACTTC CASSLGSEETQYF
TRBD2 NA TRBJ2-7 TRBV7-9 TGTGCCAGCAGCCCAGCCGGGACTAGCGCGGAGCAGTACTTC CASSPAGTSAEQYF
TRBD2 NA TRBJ2-7 TRBV28 TGTGCCAGCAGGACGACTAGCGTCTACGAGCAGTACTTC CASRTTSVYEQYF
NA NA TRBJ2-1 TRBV4-1 TGCGCCAGCAGCCAAGATGAAGAGCAGTTCTTC CASSQDEEQFF
NA NA TRBJ2-7 TRBV27 TGTGCCAGCAGCTCTAGTTATACCGACGAGCAGTACTTC CASSSSYTDEQYF
NA NA TRBJ2-3 TRBV4-3 TGCGCCAGCAGCCAAGAGTCAGTCAGGGGAACAGATACGCAGTATTTT CASSQESVRGTDTQYF
TRBD2 NA TRBJ2-7 TRBV19 TGTGCCAGTAGTGTAGCGGGAGGGCCTTCCTACGAGCAGTACTTC CASSVAGGPSYEQYF
NA NA TRBJ2-5 TRBV15 TGTGCCACCAGCAAAACCGGGCCCCAAGAGACCCAGTACTTC CATSKTGPQETQYF
TRBD1 NA TRBJ1-4 TRBV15 TGTGCCACCAGCAGAGCCGACAGGGAGGGTGAAAAACTGTTTTTT CATSRADREGEKLFF
NA NA TRBJ1-1 TRBV19 TGTGCCAGTAGTATTTCCGTGAACACTGAAGCTTTCTTT CASSISVNTEAFF
NA NA TRBJ2-7 TRBV27 TGTGCCAGCAGTTTAACCAGCTACTACGAGCAGTACTTC CASSLTSYYEQYF
TRBD2 NA TRBJ2-2 TRBV11-3 TGTGCCAGCAGCTTGGATCCTAGCGGGAGCGGCACCGGGGAGCTGTTTTTT CASSLDPSGSGTGELFF
NA NA TRBJ2-5 TRBV7-8 TGTGCCAGCAGCTTTCGTGATCCAGGGGAGACCCAGTACTTC CASSFRDPGETQYF
NA NA TRBJ1-1 TRBV18 TGTGCCAGCTCGAAGGAGGTTACTGAAGCTTTCTTT CASSKEVTEAFF
NA NA TRBJ2-1 TRBV7-2 TGTGCCAGCAGCGCCGGGGGCATCACCTCCTACAATGAGCAGTTCTTC CASSAGGITSYNEQFF
TRBD2 NA TRBJ2-5 TRBV4-2 TGTGCCAGCAGCCAAGGACTAGCGGAGCTCCAAGAGACCCAGTACTTC CASSQGLAELQETQYF
NA NA TRBJ2-1 TRBV27 TGTGCCAGCAGATCCCAGGATTCGTCCTACAATGAGCAGTTCTTC CASRSQDSSYNEQFF
TRBD2 NA TRBJ2-5 TRBV6-5 TGTGCCAGCACAACCTCTAGCGGGGTCCAAGAGACCCAGTACTTC CASTTSSGVQETQYF
TRBD1 few TRBJ1-1 TRBV2 TGTGCCAGCAGTGAAGCAGCAGGGGGCACTGAAGCTTTCTTT CASSEAAGGTEAFF
NA NA TRBJ2-1 TRBV21-1 TGTGCCAGCAGCAAAGGCTATGGGACTAGCCGTTACAATGAGCAGTTCTTC CASSKGYGTSRYNEQFF
NA NA TRBJ1-5 TRBV27 TGTGCCAGCAGTATGTCGACAGGTCATCAGCCCCAGCATTTT CASSMSTGHQPQHF
NA NA TRBJ1-3 TRBV5-4 TGTGCCAGCAGCTTGGGAGCGGGAAGATTTTCTGGAAACACCATATATTTT CASSLGAGRFSGNTIYF
TRBD2 NA TRBJ2-7 TRBV5-1 TGCGCCAGCAGCTTGGTTTTAGCGGGAGGTAATAGCGAGCAGTACTTC CASSLVLAGGNSEQYF
NA NA TRBJ2-1 TRBV9 TGTGCCAGCAGCGTACTCTCTCTAGGCAATGAGCAGTTCTTC CASSVLSLGNEQFF
NA few TRBJ2-2 TRBV29-1 TGCAGCGTTAGCAGGGGTGAGGGCACCGGGGAGCTGTTTTTT CSVSRGEGTGELFF
NA NA TRBJ2-2 TRBV27 TGTGCCAGCAGTTTCTTACCGGGACAAACCGGGGAGCTGTTTTTT CASSFLPGQTGELFF
TRBD1 NA TRBJ2-4 TRBV18 TGTGCCAGCTCACCGGACAGGGGGCTAGAAAACATTCAGTACTTC CASSPDRGLENIQYF
TRBD1 NA TRBJ1-1 TRBV7-2 TGTGCCAGCAGCTTATATCCACAGGGGGCTGGCACTGAAGCTTTCTTT CASSLYPQGAGTEAFF
NA NA TRBJ2-4 TRBV6-4 TGTGCCAGCAGTGACGGGTTAAACATTCAGTACTTC CASSDGLNIQYF
NA NA TRBJ1-5 TRBV27 TGTGCCAGCAGTTTAGACGGGGATCAGCCCCAGCATTTT CASSLDGDQPQHF
TRBD1 NA TRBJ1-2 TRBV13 TGTGCCAGCAGCTTAGGCAAGGGGGCGTATGGCTACACCTTC CASSLGKGAYGYTF
TRBD1 NA TRBJ1-3 TRBV27 TGTGCCAGCAGGGGACAGGGTAGGGACACCATATATTTT CASRGQGRDTIYF
TRBD1 NA TRBJ2-5 TRBV5-1 TGCGCCAGCAGCTTTGGGACAGGGGGTCAAGAGACCCAGTACTTC CASSFGTGGQETQYF
TRBD2 once TRBJ2-1 TRBV6-1 TGTGCCAGCAGTGAAAGGGGGTGGGGTAGCGGGACGGAGAATGAGCAGTTCTTC CASSERGWGSGTENEQFF
NA NA TRBJ1-3 TRBV2 TGTGCCAGTTTCCCTCCCATTGGGGCTGGAAACACCATATATTTT CASFPPIGAGNTIYF
NA NA TRBJ2-5 TRBV27 TGTGCCAGCAGTTTATCGGGGACTGGTTCCCGGGAGACCCAGTACTTC CASSLSGTGSRETQYF